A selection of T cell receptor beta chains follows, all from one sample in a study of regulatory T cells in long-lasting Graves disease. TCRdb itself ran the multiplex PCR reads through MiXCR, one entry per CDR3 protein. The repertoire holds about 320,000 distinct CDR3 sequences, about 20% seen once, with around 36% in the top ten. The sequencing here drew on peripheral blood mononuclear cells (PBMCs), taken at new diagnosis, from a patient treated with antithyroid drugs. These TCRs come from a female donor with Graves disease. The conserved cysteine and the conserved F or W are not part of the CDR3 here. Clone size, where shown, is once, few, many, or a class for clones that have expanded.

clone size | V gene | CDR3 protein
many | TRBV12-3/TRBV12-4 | ASSPTGRVYGYT
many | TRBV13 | ASSLTLREAF
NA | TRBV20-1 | SAGASGASSYEQY
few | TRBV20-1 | SASQRGSQYEQY
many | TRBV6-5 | ASSYQINRVGNTEAF
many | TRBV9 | ASSVDQGSAYEQY
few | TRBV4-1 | ASSQDGGTGGYYEQY
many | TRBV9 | ASSVESVGDSPLH
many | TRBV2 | ATARDRGETQY
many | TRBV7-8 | ASSLVLADNEQF
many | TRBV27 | ASSLYQYQETQY
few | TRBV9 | ASSVGGASYNEQF
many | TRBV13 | ASSFSGQGEDIDTQY
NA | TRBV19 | ASSIGTGTGNIQY
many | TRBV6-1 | ASRATGVGGNQPQH
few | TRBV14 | ASSQDEGGSSPYEQY
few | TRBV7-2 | ASSLARASGRRTDTQY
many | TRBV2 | ASSFGLGLFLPEQF